The present TCR beta chain was sequenced within a study of T-cell memory formation after mild COVID-19. MiXCR was run by TCRdb on the 5' RACE reads, yielding one entry per CDR3 protein. The sample includes 360,000 or so distinct CDR3 sequences, 25% to 30% of them seen just once. With 4 bases removed from V and 3 bases from J, the gap between germline ends came to 7 bases. This CDR3 contains 13 residues. The J gene is TRBJ1-5, the V gene TRBV12-3 or TRBV12-4; no clear D gene. The specimen sequenced was PBMCs or a T cell subset sorted from them (not recorded which). The receptor's source is an adult woman who had mild COVID-19 (a few samples of this study predate the infection). Cell type and time point are not known. As DNA, the CDR3 is TGTGCCAGCAGTTCCACGCCCAATCAGCCCCAGCATTTT. It codes for CASSSTPNQPQHF.